This T cell receptor (beta chain) is from a study of T cells expressing NK-cell markers. Across the whole study: In sorted CD3+CD56+NKG2C+, CD3+CD56+NKG2C- and CD3+CD56-NKG2C+ T cells, TCR beta repertoires were obtained. The study's findings and limits: In a handful of donors, dominant CD3+CD56+NKG2C+ clonotypes ranked among the top 10 CD8+ clonotypes. The study found these clonotypes also leading the CD3+CD56-NKG2C+ fraction in a few donors.

This CDR3 contains 14 residues. It was by 5'RACE template switching with UMIs that TCR beta cDNA was made. Each CDR3 protein gets one entry in TCRdb, which reprocessed the 5' RACE reads and gives no DNA. Its table lists 200,000 to 300,000 distinct CDR3 sequences. On this clonotype itself: Antigen: not known.

The V and J genes are TRBV12-3 or TRBV12-4 and TRBJ1-5; TCRdb's D call, TRBD1, is unchecked because there is no DNA. The sequencing sample was made of blood T cells: a sorted CD56 or NKG2C T cell subset, CD4+ or CD8+ T cells, or bulk PBMC T cells (not recorded which). This receptor was obtained from a young man in good health. The CDR3 reads CASRPGTANQPQHF.